Reported below is one T cell receptor beta chain. In the source study's methods: Reference gene primer amplification gave estimated nucleated cell counts. TCRdb's copy holds only in-frame clones and misses some; the assay was immunoSEQ multiplex PCR. That table gives V, J and clone size, and the DNA gave D and trimming. The repertoire holds roughly 340,000 clones, with roughly 90% as singletons. This sample was included in a study of blood T cell repertoires in COVID-19. The germline V gene has CDR1 LNHDA and CDR2 SQIVND (reference sequence). Trimming took off 3 bases at V and 0 bases at J, with 8 bases between the two ends. CDR3 length equals 14 residues.

The sequence was obtained from a woman aged 25-40 years with COVID-19, enrolled during active disease. The chain employs TRBV19 and TRBJ1-1; D perhaps matches TRBD1 (5 bases). The sequencing input was peripheral blood. The CDR3 DNA is TGTGCCAGTAGTATCGGGACTCTGAACACTGAAGCTTTCTTT. It codes for CASSIGTLNTEAFF.